This TCR beta chain was recovered during a study of T cell repertoires in cytomegalovirus infection. On the study more broadly: It can be stated that public TCR beta signatures indicated CMV infection as well as a matching HLA type.

This clonotype was counted many times. Antigen unknown. Findings and limits, study-wide: Identification of carriers of CMV plus the relevant HLA was achieved through cumulative public TCR beta family frequency. CMV-specific TCR beta clonotypes restricted by HLA-C dominated the ex vivo response.

TCRdb independently ran MiXCR on the reads; one entry per CDR3 protein. The profile shows about 140,000 distinct CDR3 sequences, about 6.3% of them singletons. V lost 0 bases to trimming and J lost 9 bases; unmatched junction nucleotides: 10. The CDR3 has 17 residues. Germline-derived CDR1 and CDR2 are SGHTA and FQGNSA. This TCR derives from a human donor in good health (CMV status not recorded). Some clones in this sample may be carry-over from other donors' samples. J is TRBJ2-3 and V is TRBV7-2, with TRBD2 matching over 12 bases. Specimen: PBMCs. CDR3 sequence: CASSLAPPSGGAGTQYF. In DNA form, the CDR3 reads TGTGCCAGCAGCTTAGCGCCTCCTAGCGGGGGGGCAGGGACGCAGTATTTT.